This T cell receptor beta chain stems from a study of a mutant IDH1 vaccine in newly diagnosed glioma. Study-wide context: At weeks 1, 3, 5, 7, 11, 15, 19 and 23, patients received a vaccination, eight in all. Former treatment meant radiotherapy, temozolomide, or both; the majority had gotten both.

Profiled with immunoSEQ multiplex PCR; TCRdb holds only in-frame clones, not every one. This sample has some 60,000 clones, with approximately 80% found just once. The time point is: week 11, during vaccination. Each vaccine dose was 300 ug of mutant IDH1 20-mer peptide, with topical imiquimod. New WHO grade 3 or 4 IDH1-mutant, ATRX-lost astrocytomas were present in all donors. This CDR3 comprises 19 residues. The junction had 17 bases not matched to a gene; V was cut back by 7 bases and J by 0 bases. The germline V gene has CDR1 SNHLY and CDR2 FYNNEI. About this clone itself: No antigen is known for it.

This chain links TRBV2 with TRBJ2-1, with 8 bases lining up with TRBD2. The TCR originated in a man aged 25 to 45 with glioma. This sample comprised PBMCs, obtained from a glioma patient whose treatment included an IDH1 peptide vaccine. In DNA form, the CDR3 reads TGTGCCAGCAACCCGGAGGGACTAGTGGGTACCTTCTCCTACAATGAGCAGTTCTTC. Its protein product is CASNPEGLVGTFSYNEQFF.